What follows are 17 T cell receptor beta chains derived from one specimen sequenced in a study of cytomegalovirus exposure and HLA in healthy donors. Use of 60 Vbeta and 13 Jbeta primers characterized the PCR. Method: immunoSEQ multiplex PCR; TCRdb's copy keeps in-frame clones and lacks some. The table records around 160,000 clones, about 77% of them present only once. The sample consisted of PBMCs. These receptor sequences come from a man aged 18 to 35 in good health and CMV-seropositive.

The table lists this clone with a few counts. The rearrangement uses TRBV6-6 and TRBJ2-7; 9 bases are a match to TRBD1. CDR3 length: 14 amino acids. The germline CDR1 and CDR2 sequences are MNHNY and SVGAGI (reference sequence). Trimming cost V 6 bases and J 6 bases; bases outside gene matches: 9. CDR3 loop: CASRTGTGLAEQYF. In nucleotides, the CDR3 is TGTGCCAGCAGAACCGGGACAGGGCTCGCCGAGCAGTACTTC.

The table lists this clone with a few counts. CDR3 bases: TGCAGCGGGGGAGGGCCTAAGACCCAGTACTTC. Translating it yields CSGGGPKTQYF. The V and J genes are TRBV29-1 and TRBJ2-5; 7 bases fit TRBD2. The CDR3 has 11 amino acids. CDR1 is SQVTM, CDR2 ANQGSEA, per germline. V lost 7 bases, J lost 6 bases, and 5 bases stayed unmatched.

This sequence joins TRBV11-2 and TRBJ2-1; TRBD1 might be the D (5 bases). The CDR3 consists of 12 residues. The V end lost 8 bases, the J end lost 9 bases, and 14 bases lay between the germline ends. From germline, CDR1 is SGHAT and CDR2 FQNNGV. The CDR3 reads CASRWQDTEQFF. The CDR3 coding sequence is TGTGCCAGCCGTTGGCAGGACACTGAGCAGTTCTTC.

The chain links TRBV7-2 to TRBJ2-1, with 8 bases lining up with TRBD2. Germline V CDR1 and CDR2: SGHTA, FQGNSA. The CDR3 has 15 residues. Unmatched junction bases numbered 0, after V lost 2 bases and J lost 0 bases. The CDR3 here is CASSLSGSSYNEQFF. CDR3 DNA: TGTGCCAGCAGCTTAAGCGGGAGCTCCTACAATGAGCAGTTCTTC.

The rearrangement links TRBV4-2 to TRBJ1-1; D uncertain. Germline V gene lookup returns CDR1 LGHNA and CDR2 YNFKEQ. The V and J ends lost 1 base and 3 bases respectively, with 6 bases between them. This CDR3 is 13 amino acids long. In nucleotides, the CDR3 is TGTGCCAGCAGCCAAGGGGCCGACACTGAAGCTTTCTTT. Its translation is CASSQGADTEAFF.

The table lists this clone with a few counts. The chain recombines TRBV5-1 with TRBJ1-1; TRBD1 might be the D (5 bases). Germline values: CDR1 SGHRS, CDR2 YFSETQ. The germline V and J ends were trimmed by 4 bases and 1 base, with 17 bases remaining between them. This CDR3 region has 16 residues. This chain's CDR3 is CASSQGWGPGNTEAFF. Written as DNA, the CDR3 is TGCGCCAGCAGCCAAGGTTGGGGCCCGGGGAACACTGAAGCTTTCTTT. The variable domain in full, completed from reference TRBV5-1 and TRBJ1-1, reads KAGVTQTPRYLIKTRGQQVTLSCSPISGHRSVSWYQQTPGQGLQFLFEYFSETQRNKGNFPGRFSGRQFSNSRSEMNVSTLELGDSALYLCASSQGWGPGNTEAFFGQGTRLTVV.

Only a few counts were recorded for this clone. V is TRBV11-2 and J is TRBJ2-7, with a possible D match to TRBD1 (5 bases). The CDR3 is 14 amino acids. The germline CDR1 and CDR2 sequences are SGHAT and FQNNGV. V gave up 0 bases and J gave up 6 bases, with 12 bases separating them. Here the CDR3 reads CASSLDQGLSEQYF. CDR3 nucleotides: TGTGCCAGCAGCTTAGATCAGGGTCTAAGCGAGCAGTACTTC.

The chain recombines TRBV6-4 with TRBJ2-7; D possibly corresponds to TRBD2 (6 bases). Germline CDR1 reads MRHNA; CDR2 reads SNTAGT. Trimming stripped 4 bases from V and 5 bases from J, with 21 bases between. This CDR3 is 16 amino acids long. CDR3 amino acids: CASSVSYRLVGHEQYF. CDR3 nucleotide sequence: TGTGCCAGCAGTGTTTCATACCGACTAGTTGGGCACGAGCAGTACTTC.

V is TRBV4-3 and J is TRBJ1-6; D might be TRBD1 (6 bases). This CDR3 is built from 16 residues. Germline lookup yields CDR1 LGHNA and CDR2 YSLEER. V was trimmed by 1 base and J by 10 bases, leaving 17 bases between them. Here the CDR3 DNA reads TGCGCCAGCAGCCAAGTGGCAGGGGAGAGGGGATCACCCCTCCACTTT. This sequence encodes CASSQVAGERGSPLHF.

This clone appeared a single time. The rearrangement links TRBV9 to TRBJ2-5; 12 positions match TRBD1. With V trimmed by 4 bases and J by 5 bases, 6 bases remained unmatched. Per the germline V gene, CDR1 is SGDLS and CDR2 is YYNGEE. This CDR3 is built from 15 residues. As DNA, the CDR3 is TGTGCCAGCAGCACCCGGGACAGGGGGCGGGAGACCCAGTACTTC. Translating it yields CASSTRDRGRETQYF.

This chain connects TRBV15 to TRBJ2-5; 7 bases match TRBD1. CDR3 size: 15 residues. With V trimmed by 6 bases and J by 4 bases, 11 bases remained unmatched. CDR1 is LNHNV and CDR2 is YYDKDF in the germline V gene (reference sequence). Here the CDR3 reads CATSSVTGDGETQYF. DNA for the CDR3: TGTGCCACCAGTTCGGTTACAGGGGACGGAGAGACCCAGTACTTC.

The chain recombines TRBV15 with TRBJ2-1; D is possibly TRBD2 (6 bases). This CDR3 comprises 14 residues. The V gene's germline CDR1 is LNHNV and CDR2 YYDKDF (reference sequence). The ends were cut back, 3 bases at V and 6 bases at J, with 12 bases in the middle. The chain's CDR3 is CATSRLGGVNEQFF. CDR3 coding DNA: TGTGCCACCAGCAGGCTCGGGGGTGTCAATGAGCAGTTCTTC.

The chain has TRBV27 and TRBJ1-1, with D possibly matching TRBD1 (5 bases). Germline values: CDR1 MNHEY, CDR2 SMNVEV (reference sequence). The CDR3 totals 13 residues. V shed 3 bases and J shed 5 bases, with 10 bases lying between them. This chain's CDR3 is CASSFSRQTEAFF. As DNA, the CDR3 is TGTGCCAGCAGTTTTTCCCGACAGACTGAAGCTTTCTTT.

The chain joins TRBV7-8 to TRBJ1-2, with TRBD1 matching 9 bases. The germline CDR1 and CDR2 sequences are SGHVS and FQNEAQ. V shed 5 bases and J 5 bases; nucleotides not matched to a gene: 6. The CDR3 contains 14 residues. The CDR3 loop reads CASSLGQGTYGYTF. The CDR3 DNA reads TGTGCCAGCAGCCTAGGACAGGGGACGTATGGCTACACCTTC.

The chain links TRBV6-1 to TRBJ2-1; TRBD2 agrees at 9 bases. V lost 2 bases to trimming and J lost 6 bases; unmatched junction nucleotides: 5. This CDR3 comprises 15 residues. Germline loops: CDR1 MNHNS, CDR2 SASEGT. The CDR3 sequence is CASSESGLASNEQFF. Here the CDR3 DNA reads TGTGCCAGCAGTGAATCTGGACTAGCGTCCAATGAGCAGTTCTTC.

The V call is TRBV9, the J call TRBJ2-5; TRBD2 is a possible D gene (7 bases). The germline CDR1 and CDR2 sequences are SGDLS and YYNGEE. The CDR3 is 15 residues long. V lost 3 bases to trimming and J lost 2 bases, with 14 bases between them. CDR3 amino acids: CASSAWGGGQETQYF. CDR3 coding DNA: TGTGCCAGCAGCGCTTGGGGAGGGGGACAAGAGACCCAGTACTTC.

V is TRBV10-1 and J is TRBJ2-3; D perhaps matches TRBD1 (6 bases). The CDR3 spans 14 residues. CDR1 WNHNN and CDR2 SYGVQD come from the germline V gene (reference sequence). Trimming removed 6 bases from V and 0 bases from J, with 10 bases in between. This CDR3 is CASRWTVSTDTQYF. In DNA form, the CDR3 reads TGCGCCAGCAGGTGGACAGTAAGCACAGATACGCAGTATTTT.